This T cell receptor beta chain was sequenced during a study of shared clonotypes between healthy human individuals. Selected positively for CCR7 and CD45RO-negative, naive CD8 cells excluded terminally differentiated effector memory CD45RA+ cells. Nashville, Tennessee was home to all donors, each a Caucasian adult. Assay: immunoSEQ multiplex PCR; the TCRdb copy retains only in-frame clones and omits some. The sample yields some 1,900,000 clones, approximately 95% seen once. The germline V gene has CDR1 SEHNR and CDR2 FQNEAQ (reference sequence). The CDR3 extends over 14 amino acids. V lost 5 bases and J 4 bases, leaving 14 bases between the germline ends.

The source is a man between 18 and 35 years old in good health. Sequencing was done on a sample of naive CD8+ T cells sorted from blood. V gene TRBV7-9 combines with J gene TRBJ1-2, with D possibly matching TRBD1 (6 bases). The CDR3 DNA sequence: TGTGCCAGCAGCCACCTCCAGGGGATCTATGGCTACACCTTC. It yields the protein CASSHLQGIYGYTF. The variable domain in full, completed from reference TRBV7-9 and TRBJ1-2, reads DTGVSQNPRHKITKRGQNVTFRCDPISEHNRLYWYRQTLGQGPEFLTYFQNEAQLEKSRLLSDRFSAERPKGSFSTLEIQRTEQGDSAMYLCASSHLQGIYGYTFGSGTRLTVV.